This TCR beta chain was observed in a study of T cells in Graves' hyperthyroidism and ophthalmopathy. The V end was cut by 4 bases, the J end by 3 bases, with 10 bases between. CDR3 length: 12 residues. Germline CDR1 reads DFQATT; CDR2 reads SNEGSKA (reference sequence). Study-level results: In simple terms, a model built on 13 V-J features told ophthalmopathy apart from stable hyperthyroidism.

This clonotype was counted a few times. Its target is unknown. The CDR3 regions of TCR beta were amplified from RNA transcripts. First-round RT-PCR targeting the TCR CDR3 was performed with the HTBI primer set. TCRdb called the multiplex PCR reads again in MiXCR, with one record for every CDR3 protein. In the table there are over 700,000 distinct CDR3 sequences, around 39% of which are singletons. Not enrolled were patients with uncontrolled infection, other autoimmune disease, pregnancy or lactation. The authors took PBMCs from roughly 10 ml fresh peripheral blood. Sequencing was performed on blood. The chain links TRBV20-1 to TRBJ2-7; unclear D gene. The clonotype originates from a man between 18 and 29 years old with Graves' hyperthyroidism. In DNA form, the CDR3 reads TGCAGTGCTAATGCAGGTAGCTACGAGCAGTACTTC. The encoded protein is CSANAGSYEQYF.